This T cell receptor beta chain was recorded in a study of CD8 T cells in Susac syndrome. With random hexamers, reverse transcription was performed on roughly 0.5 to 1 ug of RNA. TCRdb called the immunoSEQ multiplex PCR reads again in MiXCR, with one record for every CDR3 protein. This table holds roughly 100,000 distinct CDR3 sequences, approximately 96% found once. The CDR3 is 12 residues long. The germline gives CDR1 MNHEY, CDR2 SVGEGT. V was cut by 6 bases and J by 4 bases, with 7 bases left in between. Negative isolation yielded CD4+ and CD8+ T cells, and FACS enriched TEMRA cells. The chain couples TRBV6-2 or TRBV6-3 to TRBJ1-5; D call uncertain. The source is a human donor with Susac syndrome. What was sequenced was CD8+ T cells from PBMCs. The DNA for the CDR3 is TGTGCCAGCAGACGCGGTAATCAGCCCCAGCATTTT. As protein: CASRRGNQPQHF.